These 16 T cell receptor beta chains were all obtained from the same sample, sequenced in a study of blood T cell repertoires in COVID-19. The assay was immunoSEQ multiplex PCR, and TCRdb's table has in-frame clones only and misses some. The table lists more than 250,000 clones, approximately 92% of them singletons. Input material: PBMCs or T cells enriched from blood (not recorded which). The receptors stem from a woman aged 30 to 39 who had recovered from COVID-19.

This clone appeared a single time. The CDR3 nucleotides are TGTGCCAGCAGTTCCTTTAGGGGGCGCGGGTCCTACAATGAGCAGTTCTTC. Protein product: CASSSFRGRGSYNEQFF. The chain couples TRBV11-2 to TRBJ2-1, with 7 bases matching TRBD1. Germline assignment: CDR1 SGHAT and CDR2 FQNNGV. V lost 6 bases and J lost 1; bases outside the gene matches: 12. The CDR3 contains 17 residues.

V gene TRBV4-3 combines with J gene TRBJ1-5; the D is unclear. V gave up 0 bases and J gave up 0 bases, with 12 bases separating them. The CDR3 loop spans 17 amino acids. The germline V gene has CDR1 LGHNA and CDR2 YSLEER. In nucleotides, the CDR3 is TGCGCCAGCAGCCAAGAGTTCTCCACCTATAGCAATCAGCCCCAGCATTTT. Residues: CASSQEFSTYSNQPQHF.

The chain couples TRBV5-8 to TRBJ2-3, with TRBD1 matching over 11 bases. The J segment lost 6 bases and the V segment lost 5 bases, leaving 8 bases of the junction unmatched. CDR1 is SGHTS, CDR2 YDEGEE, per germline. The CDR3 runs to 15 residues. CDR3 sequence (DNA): TGTGCCAGCAGTATTGGGACAGGGGGATCGGATACGCAGTATTTT. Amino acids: CASSIGTGGSDTQYF.

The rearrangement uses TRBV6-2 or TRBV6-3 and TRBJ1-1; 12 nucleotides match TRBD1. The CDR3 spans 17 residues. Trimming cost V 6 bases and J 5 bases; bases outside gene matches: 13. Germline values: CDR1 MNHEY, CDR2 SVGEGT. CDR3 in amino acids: CASSPGTGGAPGTEAFF. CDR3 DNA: TGTGCCAGCAGCCCTGGGACAGGGGGCGCCCCCGGTACTGAAGCTTTCTTT.

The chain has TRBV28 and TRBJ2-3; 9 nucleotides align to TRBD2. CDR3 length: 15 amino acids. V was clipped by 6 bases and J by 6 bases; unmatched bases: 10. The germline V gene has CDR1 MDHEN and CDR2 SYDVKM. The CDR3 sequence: CASSGGTSLKDTQYF. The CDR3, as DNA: TGTGCCAGCAGCGGGGGGACTAGCTTAAAGGATACGCAGTATTTT.

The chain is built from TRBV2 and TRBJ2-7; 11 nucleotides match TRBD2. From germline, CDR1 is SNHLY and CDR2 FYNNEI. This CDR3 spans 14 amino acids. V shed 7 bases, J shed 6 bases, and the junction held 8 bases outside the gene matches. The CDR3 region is CASIVTSGSSEQYF. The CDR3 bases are TGTGCCAGCATAGTAACTAGCGGGAGCTCCGAGCAGTACTTC.

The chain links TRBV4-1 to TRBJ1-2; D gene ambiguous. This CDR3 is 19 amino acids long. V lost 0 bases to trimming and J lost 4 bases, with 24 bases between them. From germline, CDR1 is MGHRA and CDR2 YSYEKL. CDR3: CASSQDSGSPPLSIYGYTF. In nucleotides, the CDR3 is TGCGCCAGCAGCCAAGATTCAGGCAGCCCCCCGCTTTCTATCTATGGCTACACCTTC.

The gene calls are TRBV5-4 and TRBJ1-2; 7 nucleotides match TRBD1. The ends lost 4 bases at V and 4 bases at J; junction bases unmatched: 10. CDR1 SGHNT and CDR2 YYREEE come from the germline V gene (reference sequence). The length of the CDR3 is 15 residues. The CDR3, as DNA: TGTGCCAGCAGCCCGGGAAGCAGGGGGGCCTATGGCTACACCTTC. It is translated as CASSPGSRGAYGYTF. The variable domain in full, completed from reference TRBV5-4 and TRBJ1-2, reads ETGVTQSPTHLIKTRGQQVTLRCSSQSGHNTVSWYQQALGQGPQFIFQYYREEENGRGNFPPRFSGLQFPNYSSELNVNALELDDSALYLCASSPGSRGAYGYTFGSGTRLTVV.

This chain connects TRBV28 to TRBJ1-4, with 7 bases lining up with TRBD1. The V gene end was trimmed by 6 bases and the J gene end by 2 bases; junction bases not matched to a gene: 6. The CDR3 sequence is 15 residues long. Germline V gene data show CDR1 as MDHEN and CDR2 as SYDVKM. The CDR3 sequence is CASSPTGDTNEKLFF. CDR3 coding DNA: TGTGCCAGCAGCCCCACAGGGGACACTAATGAAAAACTGTTTTTT.

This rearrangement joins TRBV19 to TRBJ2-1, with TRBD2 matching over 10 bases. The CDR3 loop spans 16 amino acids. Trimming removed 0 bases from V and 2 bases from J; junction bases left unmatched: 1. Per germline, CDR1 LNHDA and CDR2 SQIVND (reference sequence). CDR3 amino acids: CASSIEGTSAYNEQFF. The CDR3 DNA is TGTGCCAGTAGTATAGAGGGGACTAGCGCCTACAATGAGCAGTTCTTC.

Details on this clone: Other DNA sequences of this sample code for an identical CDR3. CDR3 in amino acids: CASSPTYEQYF. The CDR3 DNA follows: TGTGCCAGCAGCCCAACCTACGAGCAGTACTTC. The genes are TRBV28 and TRBJ2-7; no firm D call. This CDR3 has 11 residues. V shed 6 bases and J shed 2 bases, with 5 bases lying between them. From germline, CDR1 is MDHEN and CDR2 SYDVKM.

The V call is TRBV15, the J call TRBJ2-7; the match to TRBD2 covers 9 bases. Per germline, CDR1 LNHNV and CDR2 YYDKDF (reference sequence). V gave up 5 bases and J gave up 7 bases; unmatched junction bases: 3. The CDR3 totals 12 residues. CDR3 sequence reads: CATSSGLAEQYF. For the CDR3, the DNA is TGTGCCACCAGCTCGGGACTAGCAGAGCAGTACTTC.

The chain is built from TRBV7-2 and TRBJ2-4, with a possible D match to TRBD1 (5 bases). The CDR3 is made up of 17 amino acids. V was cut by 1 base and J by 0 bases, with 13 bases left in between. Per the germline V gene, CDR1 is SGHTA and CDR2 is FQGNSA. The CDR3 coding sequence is TGTGCCAGCAGCTTAGAAACAGGCCACGTAGCCAAAAACATTCAGTACTTC. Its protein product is CASSLETGHVAKNIQYF.

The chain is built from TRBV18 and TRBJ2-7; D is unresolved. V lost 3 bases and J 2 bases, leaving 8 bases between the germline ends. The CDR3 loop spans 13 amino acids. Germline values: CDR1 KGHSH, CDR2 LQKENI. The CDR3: CASSPGQPYEQYF. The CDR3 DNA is TGTGCCAGCTCACCTGGGCAGCCCTACGAGCAGTACTTC.

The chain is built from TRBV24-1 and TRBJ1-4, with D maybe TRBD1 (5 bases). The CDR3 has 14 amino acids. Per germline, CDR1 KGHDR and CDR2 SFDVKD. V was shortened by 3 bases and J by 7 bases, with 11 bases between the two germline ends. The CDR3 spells CATSDGAGSEKLFF. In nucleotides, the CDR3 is TGTGCCACCAGTGATGGGGCCGGGAGTGAAAAACTGTTTTTT.

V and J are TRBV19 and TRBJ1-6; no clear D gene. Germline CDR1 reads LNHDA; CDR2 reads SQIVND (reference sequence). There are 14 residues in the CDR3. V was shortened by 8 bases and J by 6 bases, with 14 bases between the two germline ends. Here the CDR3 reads CASGGGPGNSPLHF. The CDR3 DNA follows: TGTGCCAGTGGAGGAGGGCCTGGTAATTCACCCCTCCACTTT.